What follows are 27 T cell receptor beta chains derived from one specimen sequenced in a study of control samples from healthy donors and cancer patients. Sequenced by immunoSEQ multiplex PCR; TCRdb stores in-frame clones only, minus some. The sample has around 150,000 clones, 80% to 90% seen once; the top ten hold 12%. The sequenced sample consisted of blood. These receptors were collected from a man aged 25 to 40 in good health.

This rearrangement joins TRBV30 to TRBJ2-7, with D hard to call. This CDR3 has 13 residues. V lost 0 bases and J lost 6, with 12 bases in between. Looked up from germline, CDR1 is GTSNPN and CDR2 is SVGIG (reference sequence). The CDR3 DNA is TGTGCCTGGAGTGTGTCACACTGGGTCGAGCAGTACTTC. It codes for CAWSVSHWVEQYF.

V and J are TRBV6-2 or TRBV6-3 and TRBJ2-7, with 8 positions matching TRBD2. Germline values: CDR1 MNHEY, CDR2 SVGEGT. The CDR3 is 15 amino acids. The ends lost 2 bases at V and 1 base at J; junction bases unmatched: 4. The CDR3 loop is CASSYGAGGSYEQYF. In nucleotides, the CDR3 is TGTGCCAGCAGTTACGGGGCGGGAGGTTCCTACGAGCAGTACTTC.

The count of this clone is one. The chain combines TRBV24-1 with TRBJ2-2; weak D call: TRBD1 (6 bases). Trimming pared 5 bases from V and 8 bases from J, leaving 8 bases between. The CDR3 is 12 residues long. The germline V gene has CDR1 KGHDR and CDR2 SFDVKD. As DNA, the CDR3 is TGTGCCACCAGTGCCCAGGGGGGGGAGCTGTTTTTT. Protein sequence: CATSAQGGELFF.

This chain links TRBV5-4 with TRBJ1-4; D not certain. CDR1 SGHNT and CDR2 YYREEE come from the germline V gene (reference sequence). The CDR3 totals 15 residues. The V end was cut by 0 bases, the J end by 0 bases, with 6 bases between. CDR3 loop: CASSLDLSTNEKLFF. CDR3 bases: TGTGCCAGCAGCTTGGACCTTTCAACTAATGAAAAACTGTTTTTT.

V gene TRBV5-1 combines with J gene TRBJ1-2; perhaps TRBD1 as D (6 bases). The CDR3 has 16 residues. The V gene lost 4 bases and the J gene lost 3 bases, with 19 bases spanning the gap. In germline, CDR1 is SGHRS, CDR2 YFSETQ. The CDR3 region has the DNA TGCGCCAGCAGCCTCTACGGGGGCAGGGGAGACTATGGCTACACCTTC. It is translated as CASSLYGGRGDYGYTF.

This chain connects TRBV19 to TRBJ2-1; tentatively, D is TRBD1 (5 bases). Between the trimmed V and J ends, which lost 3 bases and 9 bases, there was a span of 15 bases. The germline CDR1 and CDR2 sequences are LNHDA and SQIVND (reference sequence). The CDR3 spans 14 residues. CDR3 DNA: TGTGCCAGTAGTATTGACTCAACAGGTGGTGAGCAGTTCTTC. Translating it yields CASSIDSTGGEQFF.

CDR3 bases: TGCGCCAGCAGCTTGACCGTAATTCAAGCCGGGGAGCTGTTTTTT. The encoded protein is CASSLTVIQAGELFF. V usage is TRBV5-1 and J usage is TRBJ2-2; the D is unclear. The germline V gene encodes CDR1 SGHRS and CDR2 YFSETQ. The CDR3 contains 15 residues. Trimming removed 1 base from V and 6 bases from J, with 13 bases in between.

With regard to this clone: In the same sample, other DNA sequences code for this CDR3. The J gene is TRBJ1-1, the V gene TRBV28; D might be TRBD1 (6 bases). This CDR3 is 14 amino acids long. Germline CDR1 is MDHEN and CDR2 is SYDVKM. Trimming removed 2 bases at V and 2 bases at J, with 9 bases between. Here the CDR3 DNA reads TGTGCCAGCAGTTTAGGGGGGGGCAACACTGAAGCTTTCTTT. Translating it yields CASSLGGGNTEAFF.

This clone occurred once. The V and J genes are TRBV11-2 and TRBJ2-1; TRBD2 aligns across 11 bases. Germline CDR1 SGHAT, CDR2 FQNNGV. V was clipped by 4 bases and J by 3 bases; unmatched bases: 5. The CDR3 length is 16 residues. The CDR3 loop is CASSSQGTSGYNEQFF. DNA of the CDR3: TGTGCCAGCAGCTCCCAAGGGACTAGCGGCTACAATGAGCAGTTCTTC. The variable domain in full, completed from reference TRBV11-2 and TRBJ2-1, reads EAGVAQSPRYKIIEKRQSVAFWCNPISGHATLYWYQQILGQGPKLLIQFQNNGVVDDSQLPKDRFSAERLKGVDSTLKIQPAKLEDSAVYLCASSSQGTSGYNEQFFGPGTRLTVL.

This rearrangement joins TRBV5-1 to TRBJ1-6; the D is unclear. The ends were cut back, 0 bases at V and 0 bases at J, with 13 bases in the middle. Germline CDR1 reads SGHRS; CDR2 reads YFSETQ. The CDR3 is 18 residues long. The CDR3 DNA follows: TGCGCCAGCAGCTTGGACAGATTCAAGAGCTCCTATAATTCACCCCTCCACTTT. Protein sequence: CASSLDRFKSSYNSPLHF.

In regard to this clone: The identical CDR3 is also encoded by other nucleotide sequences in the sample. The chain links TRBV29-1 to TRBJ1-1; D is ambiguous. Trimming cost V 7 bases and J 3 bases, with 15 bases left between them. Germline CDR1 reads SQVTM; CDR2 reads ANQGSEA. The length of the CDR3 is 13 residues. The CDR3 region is CSGAKGRDTEAFF. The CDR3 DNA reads TGCAGCGGCGCCAAGGGAAGGGACACTGAAGCTTTCTTT. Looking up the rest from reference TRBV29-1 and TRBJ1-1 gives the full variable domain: SAVISQKPSRDICQRGTSLTIQCQVDSQVTMMFWYRQQPGQSLTLIATANQGSEATYESGFVIDKFPISRPNLTFSTLTVSNMSPEDSSIYLCSGAKGRDTEAFFGQGTRLTVV.

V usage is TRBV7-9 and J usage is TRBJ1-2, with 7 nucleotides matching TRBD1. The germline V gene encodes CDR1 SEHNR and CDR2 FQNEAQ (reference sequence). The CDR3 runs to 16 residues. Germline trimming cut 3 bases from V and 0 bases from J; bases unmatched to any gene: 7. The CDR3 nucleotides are TGTGCCAGCAGCTTGACACCCGACAGGGCTAACTATGGCTACACCTTC. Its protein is CASSLTPDRANYGYTF. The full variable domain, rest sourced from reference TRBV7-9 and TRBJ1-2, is DTGVSQNPRHKITKRGQNVTFRCDPISEHNRLYWYRQTLGQGPEFLTYFQNEAQLEKSRLLSDRFSAERPKGSFSTLEIQRTEQGDSAMYLCASSLTPDRANYGYTFGSGTRLTVV.

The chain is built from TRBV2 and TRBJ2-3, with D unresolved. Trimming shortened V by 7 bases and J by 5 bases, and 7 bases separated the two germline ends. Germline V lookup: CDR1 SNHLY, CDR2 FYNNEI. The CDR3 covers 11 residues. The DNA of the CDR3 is TGTGCCAGCATGGAGAGAGATACGCAGTATTTT. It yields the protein CASMERDTQYF.

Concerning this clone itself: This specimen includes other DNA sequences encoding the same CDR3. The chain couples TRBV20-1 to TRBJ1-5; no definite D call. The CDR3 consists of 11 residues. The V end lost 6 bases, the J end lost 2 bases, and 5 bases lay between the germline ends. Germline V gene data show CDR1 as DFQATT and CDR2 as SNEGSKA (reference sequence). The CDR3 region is CSARGNQPQHF. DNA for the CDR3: TGCAGTGCCCGGGGCAATCAGCCCCAGCATTTT.

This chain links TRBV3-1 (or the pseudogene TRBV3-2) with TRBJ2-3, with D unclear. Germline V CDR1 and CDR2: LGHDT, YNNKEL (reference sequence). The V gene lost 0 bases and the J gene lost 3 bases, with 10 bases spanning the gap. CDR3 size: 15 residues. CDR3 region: CASSQEDTWTDTQYF. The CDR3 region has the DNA TGTGCCAGCAGCCAAGAAGATACATGGACAGATACGCAGTATTTT.

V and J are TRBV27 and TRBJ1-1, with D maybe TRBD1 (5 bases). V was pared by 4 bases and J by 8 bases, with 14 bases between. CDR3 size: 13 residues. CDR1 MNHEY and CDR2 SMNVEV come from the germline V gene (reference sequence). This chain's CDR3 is CASSYNNRDEAFF. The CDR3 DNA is TGTGCCAGCAGTTATAACAACCGGGACGAAGCTTTCTTT.

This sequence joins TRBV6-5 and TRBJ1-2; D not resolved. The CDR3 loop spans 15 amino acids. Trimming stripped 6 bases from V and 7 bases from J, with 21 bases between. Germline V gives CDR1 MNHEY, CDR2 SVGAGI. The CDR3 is CASSGEPTPGGGYTF. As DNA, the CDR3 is TGTGCCAGCAGCGGCGAACCTACCCCCGGAGGTGGCTACACCTTC.

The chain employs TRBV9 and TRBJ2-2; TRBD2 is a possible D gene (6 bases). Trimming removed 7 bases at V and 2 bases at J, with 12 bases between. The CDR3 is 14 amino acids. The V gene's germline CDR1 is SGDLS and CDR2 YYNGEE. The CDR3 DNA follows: TGTGCCAGCGGGCGGGGACGTAACACCGGGGAGCTGTTTTTT. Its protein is CASGRGRNTGELFF.

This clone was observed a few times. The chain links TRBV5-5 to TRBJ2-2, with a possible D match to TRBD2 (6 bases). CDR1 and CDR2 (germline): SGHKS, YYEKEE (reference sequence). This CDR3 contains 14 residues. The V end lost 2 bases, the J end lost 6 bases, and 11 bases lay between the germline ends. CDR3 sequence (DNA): TGTGCCAGCAGCTTTCCATCGGGGGCCGGGGAGCTGTTTTTT. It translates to CASSFPSGAGELFF.

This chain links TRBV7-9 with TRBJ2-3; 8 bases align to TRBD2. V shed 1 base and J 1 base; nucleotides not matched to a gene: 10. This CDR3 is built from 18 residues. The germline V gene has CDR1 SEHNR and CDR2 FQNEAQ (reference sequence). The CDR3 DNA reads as TGTGCCAGCAGCTTAGGGATTTTTAGCGGGAAACGCACAGATACGCAGTATTTT. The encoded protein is CASSLGIFSGKRTDTQYF.

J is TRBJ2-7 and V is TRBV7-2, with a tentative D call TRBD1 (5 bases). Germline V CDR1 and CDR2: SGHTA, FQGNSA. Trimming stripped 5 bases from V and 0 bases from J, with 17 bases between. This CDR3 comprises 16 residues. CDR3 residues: CASSPNGAESSYEQYF. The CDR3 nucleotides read TGTGCCAGCAGCCCGAATGGGGCGGAAAGCTCCTACGAGCAGTACTTC.

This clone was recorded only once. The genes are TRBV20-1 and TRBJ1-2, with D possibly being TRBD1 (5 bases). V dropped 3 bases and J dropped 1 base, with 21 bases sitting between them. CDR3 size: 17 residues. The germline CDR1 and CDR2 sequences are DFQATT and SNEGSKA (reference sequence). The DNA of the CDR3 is TGCAGTGCTAGTAGAGACTTAGGGGCCCTTAATAACTATGGCTACACCTTC. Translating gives CSASRDLGALNNYGYTF.

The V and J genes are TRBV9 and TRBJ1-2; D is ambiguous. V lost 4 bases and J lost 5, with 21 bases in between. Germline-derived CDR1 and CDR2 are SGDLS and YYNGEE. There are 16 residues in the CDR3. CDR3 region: CASSPRAPNFHYGYTF. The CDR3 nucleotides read TGTGCCAGCAGCCCCAGAGCCCCCAATTTTCATTATGGCTACACCTTC.

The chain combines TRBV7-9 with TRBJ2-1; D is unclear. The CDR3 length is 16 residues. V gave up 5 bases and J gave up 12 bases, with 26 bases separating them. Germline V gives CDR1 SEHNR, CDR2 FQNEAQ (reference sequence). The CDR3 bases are TGTGCCAGCAGCATTCGCCCACTTAAGGAAGGGCCGGGGCAGTTCTTC. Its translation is CASSIRPLKEGPGQFF.

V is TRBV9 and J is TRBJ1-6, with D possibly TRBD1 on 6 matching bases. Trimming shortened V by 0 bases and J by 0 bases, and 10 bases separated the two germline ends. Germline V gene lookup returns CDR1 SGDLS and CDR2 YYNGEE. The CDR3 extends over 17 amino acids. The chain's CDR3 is CASSVEGGSSYNSPLHF. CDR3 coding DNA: TGTGCCAGCAGCGTAGAAGGGGGGAGCTCCTATAATTCACCCCTCCACTTT. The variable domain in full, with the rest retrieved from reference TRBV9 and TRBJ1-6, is DSGVTQTPKHLITATGQRVTLRCSPRSGDLSVYWYQQSLDQGLQFLIQYYNGEERAKGNILERFSAQQFPDLHSELNLSSLELGDSALYFCASSVEGGSSYNSPLHFGNGTRLTVT.

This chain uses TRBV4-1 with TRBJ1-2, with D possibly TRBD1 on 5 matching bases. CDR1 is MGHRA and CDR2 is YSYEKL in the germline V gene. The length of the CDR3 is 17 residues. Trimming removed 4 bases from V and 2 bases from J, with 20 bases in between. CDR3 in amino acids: CASSLGGARETNYGYTF. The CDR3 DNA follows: TGCGCCAGCAGCCTGGGTGGGGCGAGGGAGACCAACTATGGCTACACCTTC.

CDR3 residues: CASSIAGVNNEQFF. In DNA form, the CDR3 reads TGTGCCAGCAGCATAGCGGGAGTGAACAATGAGCAGTTCTTC. The rearrangement links TRBV7-3 to TRBJ2-1; 9 bases match TRBD2. Germline CDR1 SGHTA, CDR2 FQGTGA. J lost 5 bases, V lost 5 bases, and 4 bases had no gene match. This CDR3 is 14 amino acids long.